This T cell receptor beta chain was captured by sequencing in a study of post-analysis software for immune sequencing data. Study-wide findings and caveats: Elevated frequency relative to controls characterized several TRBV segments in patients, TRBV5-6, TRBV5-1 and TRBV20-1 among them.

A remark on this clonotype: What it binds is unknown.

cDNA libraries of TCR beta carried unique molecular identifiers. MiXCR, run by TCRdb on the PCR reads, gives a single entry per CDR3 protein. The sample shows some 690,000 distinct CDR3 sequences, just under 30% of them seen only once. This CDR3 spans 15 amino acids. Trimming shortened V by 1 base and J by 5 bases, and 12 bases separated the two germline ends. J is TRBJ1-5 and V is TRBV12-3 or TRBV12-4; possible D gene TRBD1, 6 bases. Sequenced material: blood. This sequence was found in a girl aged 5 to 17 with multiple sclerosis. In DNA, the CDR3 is TGTGCCAGCAGTTTAGAAGGGGGGAATCATCAGCCCCAGCATTTT. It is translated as CASSLEGGNHQPQHF.